This T cell receptor (beta chain) was observed in a study of cytomegalovirus exposure and HLA in healthy donors. Findings and limits, study-wide: A later analysis reportedly found fewer N-insertions in an Asian-associated ancestry cluster than the roughly 670-donor mean. Some highly shared sequence variants likely arose as a pipeline artifact.

Use of 60 Vbeta and 13 Jbeta primers characterized the PCR. Clones were read by immunoSEQ multiplex PCR, and TCRdb kept only the in-frame ones, dropping some. Among around 94,000 clones listed, 65% to 85% were seen once. The CDR3 sequence is 14 residues long. Trimming took 5 bases from V and 6 from J, leaving 14 bases between them. Germline-derived CDR1 and CDR2 are MNHNY and SVGAGI (reference sequence). This clone is medium-sized by share. No antigen is known for it. Specimen: PBMCs. This receptor was taken from a woman aged 60-70 years in good health and CMV-seropositive. The chain has TRBV6-6 and TRBJ1-5; D is unresolved. The CDR3 bases are TGTGCCAGCAGTAGGTCGGGAGGTGGTCAGCCCCAGCATTTT. Its translation: CASSRSGGGQPQHF.